Listed below are T cell receptor beta chains from one sample, sequenced in a study of T cell repertoires in cytomegalovirus infection. Via MiXCR, TCRdb re-called the reads, giving one row per CDR3 protein. The repertoire includes about 450,000 distinct CDR3 sequences, approximately 30% of them detected once, and 12% to 15% sits in the top ten. Input material: PBMCs. The receptor source for this set is a human donor in good health (CMV status not recorded). Some clones in this sample may be carry-over from other donors' samples. Both conserved end residues are part of each CDR3. The D gene is left open where the match is weak. Size values are once, few and many counts, or a class for expanded clones, and some rows have none.

D	J	size	V	CDR3	DNA
-	TRBJ1-1	-	TRBV6-6	CASSLSTLLNTEAFF	TGTGCCAGCAGTTTGTCAACCCTGTTGAACACTGAAGCTTTCTTT
TRBD1	TRBJ2-1	few	TRBV12-3/TRBV12-4	CASSLDRADNEQFF	TGTGCCAGCAGTCTCGACAGGGCTGACAATGAGCAGTTCTTC
-	TRBJ1-1	-	TRBV2	CASSDPEAFF	TGTGCCAGCAGTGATCCTGAAGCTTTCTTT
-	TRBJ2-3	many	TRBV12-3/TRBV12-4	CASSLAGTGGNPDTQYF	TGTGCCAGCAGTTTAGCGGGGACTGGAGGAAATCCAGATACGCAGTATTTT
-	TRBJ1-5	-	TRBV18	CASSHGTSHQPQHF	TGTGCCAGCTCACACGGGACAAGCCATCAGCCCCAGCATTTT
-	TRBJ2-5	-	TRBV20-1	CSADEWGGVQETQYF	TGCAGTGCAGACGAGTGGGGGGGCGTCCAAGAGACCCAGTACTTC
TRBD2	TRBJ2-1	few	TRBV20-1	CSAPNIVGRGLNEQFF	TGCAGTGCTCCTAACATCGTGGGCCGGGGACTAAATGAGCAGTTCTTC
-	TRBJ2-7	many	TRBV7-2	CASSHGATTYEQYF	TGTGCCAGCAGCCACGGGGCGACGACCTACGAGCAGTACTTC
-	TRBJ2-1	few	TRBV4-1	CASSQDRGWEQFF	TGCGCCAGCAGCCAAGATCGTGGCTGGGAGCAGTTCTTC
TRBD1	TRBJ2-1	-	TRBV19	CASSAGQGANEKFF	TGTGCCAGTAGTGCCGGACAGGGGGCCAATGAGAAGTTCTTC
TRBD1	TRBJ1-2	many	TRBV11-2	CASSSGQGSGYTF	TGTGCCAGCAGCTCCGGACAGGGCTCTGGCTACACCTTC
-	TRBJ1-1	-	TRBV7-6	CASSLFGSEITEAFF	TGTGCCAGCAGCTTATTCGGTTCAGAGATCACTGAAGCTTTCTTT
-	TRBJ1-1	many	TRBV7-8	CASSLGSSTTEAFF	TGTGCCAGCAGCTTAGGTTCCAGCACCACTGAAGCTTTCTTT
-	TRBJ1-2	few	TRBV6-2/TRBV6-3	CASRSGVDYGYTF	TGTGCCAGCAGATCAGGGGTGGACTATGGCTACACCTTC
-	TRBJ1-1	-	TRBV7-9	CASSPSRQENTEAFF	TGTGCCAGCAGCCCCTCTCGACAGGAGAACACTGAAGCTTTCTTT
-	TRBJ1-1	-	TRBV12-3/TRBV12-4	CASSLANRRVGTEAFF	TGTGCCAGCAGTTTAGCAAACCGCAGGGTTGGCACTGAAGCTTTCTTT
TRBD1	TRBJ2-3	few	TRBV29-1	CSVELGQGADTQYF	TGCAGCGTTGAGTTGGGACAGGGTGCAGATACGCAGTATTTT
TRBD2	TRBJ2-3	-	TRBV11-2	CASSLDPGGGNADTQYF	TGTGCCAGCAGCTTAGATCCGGGCGGGGGGAACGCAGATACGCAGTATTTT
-	TRBJ1-2	-	TRBV19	CASSPGLTNYGYTF	TGTGCCAGTAGTCCGGGACTGACTAACTATGGCTACACCTTC
-	TRBJ1-2	-	TRBV11-2	CASSPRPTGTYGYTF	TGTGCCAGCAGCCCACGGCCGACAGGCACCTATGGCTACACCTTC
TRBD2	TRBJ2-3	few	TRBV4-1	CASSKIAGARLDTQYF	TGCGCCAGCAGCAAGATAGCGGGGGCCCGTCTGGATACGCAGTATTTT
-	TRBJ2-3	few	TRBV6-5	CASSLIIGGGADTQYF	TGTGCCAGCAGCTTAATAATTGGAGGGGGGGCGGATACGCAGTATTTT
-	TRBJ1-1	-	TRBV19	CASSRLMMNTEAFF	TGTGCCAGTAGTAGATTAATGATGAACACTGAAGCTTTCTTT
TRBD1	TRBJ2-7	-	TRBV7-8	CASSRTGGFGSSYEQYF	TGTGCCAGCAGCCGGACAGGGGGCTTTGGAAGCTCCTACGAGCAGTACTTC
-	TRBJ2-3	few	TRBV2	CASSEGTRQSTSTDTQYF	TGTGCCAGCAGTGAAGGGACTCGACAATCTACTAGCACAGATACGCAGTATTTT
-	TRBJ2-7	-	TRBV6-2/TRBV6-3	CASSSPRVVVYEQYF	TGTGCCAGCAGTTCGCCCAGGGTGGTAGTCTACGAGCAGTACTTC
TRBD1	TRBJ1-5	-	TRBV6-6	CASSYTIPGQGSGLRNQPQHF	TGTGCCAGCAGTTACACCATTCCGGGACAGGGATCTGGATTACGAAATCAGCCCCAGCATTTT
TRBD2	TRBJ2-1	-	TRBV28	CASSFTSGVYNEQFF	TGTGCCAGCAGTTTCACTAGCGGGGTCTACAATGAGCAGTTCTTC
TRBD1	TRBJ2-7	many	TRBV12-3/TRBV12-4	CASSLAGTGNYEQYF	TGTGCCAGCAGTTTAGCCGGGACAGGAAACTACGAGCAGTACTTC
-	TRBJ1-2	-	TRBV7-9	CASSLESYWGYTF	TGTGCCAGCAGCCTGGAGTCGTATTGGGGCTACACCTTC
TRBD2	TRBJ2-1	-	TRBV6-1	CASSEDGGGAYNEQFF	TGTGCCAGCAGTGAAGATGGCGGGGGGGCCTACAATGAGCAGTTCTTC
-	TRBJ1-4	-	TRBV19	CASRPRPDQEKLFF	TGTGCCAGTCGACCGAGGCCAGACCAGGAAAAACTGTTTTTT
-	TRBJ2-4	few	TRBV20-1	CSAAIVGAKNIQYF	TGCAGTGCTGCTATCGTTGGGGCCAAAAACATTCAGTACTTC
-	TRBJ1-5	few	TRBV6-6	CASSYRPRDIGITGNQPQHF	TGTGCCAGCAGTTACCGGCCTAGGGACATCGGAATTACCGGCAATCAGCCCCAGCATTTT
TRBD1	TRBJ2-7	-	TRBV10-3	CAIDRGVSEQYF	TGTGCCATCGACAGGGGGGTATCCGAGCAGTACTTC
-	TRBJ1-1	few	TRBV11-1	CASSGDTNTEAFF	TGTGCCAGCAGCGGGGATACGAACACTGAAGCTTTCTTT
TRBD2	TRBJ2-1	-	TRBV20-1	CSARKERGGRGEQFF	TGCAGTGCTAGAAAGGAGCGGGGGGGCCGTGGTGAGCAGTTCTTC
-	TRBJ1-4	many	TRBV7-6	CASSSSPGTGEKLFF	TGTGCCAGCAGCTCCAGTCCCGGGACCGGTGAAAAACTGTTTTTT
TRBD1	TRBJ1-5	-	TRBV6-2/TRBV6-3	CASSRGAGGLGNQPQHF	TGTGCCAGCAGCCGGGGCGCAGGGGGATTGGGCAATCAGCCCCAGCATTTT
-	TRBJ1-4	few	TRBV2	CASSVRPPGAEKLFF	TGTGCCAGCAGTGTTCGGCCCCCCGGCGCCGAAAAACTGTTTTTT
-	TRBJ2-7	once	TRBV4-1	CASSQVSDSYEQYF	TGCGCCAGCAGCCAAGTCTCCGATTCTTACGAGCAGTACTTC
TRBD1	TRBJ2-7	-	TRBV6-1	CASSQRTGGYEQYF	TGTGCCAGCAGTCAGCGGACAGGGGGCTACGAGCAGTACTTC
-	TRBJ1-6	many	TRBV11-2	CASSLLHARNSPLHF	TGTGCCAGCAGCTTACTCCACGCCCGAAATTCACCCCTCCACTTT
-	TRBJ1-5	few	TRBV19	CASSIAGHRGSQPQHF	TGTGCCAGTAGTATAGCGGGCCACCGGGGGTCCCAGCCCCAGCATTTT
-	TRBJ1-1	many	TRBV11-2	CASSYTQGTEAFF	TGTGCCAGCAGCTATACCCAGGGCACTGAAGCTTTCTTT
-	TRBJ1-1	few	TRBV11-3	CASSPGHNTEAFF	TGTGCCAGCAGCCCGGGACACAACACTGAAGCTTTCTTT
-	TRBJ1-1	-	TRBV28	CASSFQIKGTDEAFF	TGTGCCAGCAGTTTCCAAATTAAGGGGACGGATGAAGCTTTCTTT
-	TRBJ2-3	-	TRBV5-1	CASSLTLGGEASDTQYF	TGCGCCAGCAGCTTGACACTCGGCGGGGAGGCATCAGATACGCAGTATTTT
TRBD2	TRBJ2-5	-	TRBV2	CASTDRPGGETQYF	TGTGCCAGCACGGACCGCCCGGGGGGGGAGACCCAGTACTTC
TRBD1	TRBJ1-5	few	TRBV24-1	CATGWDRGTHQPQHF	TGTGCCACCGGTTGGGACAGGGGAACCCATCAGCCCCAGCATTTT
-	TRBJ1-1	many	TRBV12-3/TRBV12-4	CASSAGVTEAFF	TGTGCCAGCAGTGCAGGGGTTACTGAAGCTTTCTTT
-	TRBJ1-5	-	TRBV4-2	CASSQGRVQPQHF	TGTGCCAGCAGCCAAGGCAGGGTTCAGCCCCAGCATTTT
TRBD1	TRBJ1-1	-	TRBV20-1	CSARQPGQVARNTEAFF	TGCAGTGCTAGACAACCGGGACAGGTGGCGCGGAACACTGAAGCTTTCTTT
-	TRBJ1-6	few	TRBV6-1	CASYSVNGPLHF	TGTGCCAGCTACAGCGTCAATGGGCCCCTCCACTTT
TRBD1	TRBJ1-1	few	TRBV5-4	CASSFTGGRVEAFF	TGTGCCAGCAGCTTCACAGGGGGCAGGGTGGAAGCTTTCTTT
-	TRBJ1-2	many	TRBV6-5	CASSYLDGSYGYTF	TGTGCCAGCAGTTACCTGGACGGGTCCTATGGCTACACCTTC
-	TRBJ2-5	few	TRBV6-8	CASSYRRRQETQYF	TGTGCCAGCAGTTATAGACGGCGACAAGAGACCCAGTACTTC
-	TRBJ2-7	-	TRBV7-2	CASSLGDPVLYEQYF	TGTGCCAGCAGCTTAGGGGACCCCGTTTTGTACGAGCAGTACTTC
-	TRBJ2-5	few	TRBV2	CASSEETQGRYF	TGTGCCAGCAGTGAAGAGACGCAGGGTCGTTACTTC
TRBD1	TRBJ1-2	-	TRBV9	CASSRGTGGLEGYTF	TGTGCCAGCAGCCGAGGGACAGGGGGCCTGGAGGGCTACACCTTC